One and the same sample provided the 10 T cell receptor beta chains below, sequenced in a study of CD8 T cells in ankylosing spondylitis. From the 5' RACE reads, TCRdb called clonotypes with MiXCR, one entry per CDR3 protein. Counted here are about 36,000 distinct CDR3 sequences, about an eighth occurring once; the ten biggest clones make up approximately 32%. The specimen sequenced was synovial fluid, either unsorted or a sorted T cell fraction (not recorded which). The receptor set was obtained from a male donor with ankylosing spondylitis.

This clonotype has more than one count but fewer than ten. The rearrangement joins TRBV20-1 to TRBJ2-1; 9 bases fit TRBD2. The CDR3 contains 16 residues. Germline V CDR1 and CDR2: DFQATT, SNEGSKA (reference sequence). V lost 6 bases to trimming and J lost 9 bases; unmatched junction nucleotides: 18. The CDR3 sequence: CSAIGKSGRKAGEQFF. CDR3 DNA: TGCAGTGCGATTGGGAAGAGCGGGAGGAAAGCAGGTGAGCAGTTCTTC.

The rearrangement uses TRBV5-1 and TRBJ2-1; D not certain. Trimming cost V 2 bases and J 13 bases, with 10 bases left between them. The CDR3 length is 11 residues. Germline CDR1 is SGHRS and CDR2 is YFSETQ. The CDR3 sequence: CASSFGRFQFF. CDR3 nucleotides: TGCGCCAGCAGCTTTGGCCGATTCCAGTTCTTC. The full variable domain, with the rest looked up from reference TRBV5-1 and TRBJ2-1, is KAGVTQTPRYLIKTRGQQVTLSCSPISGHRSVSWYQQTPGQGLQFLFEYFSETQRNKGNFPGRFSGRQFSNSRSEMNVSTLELGDSALYLCASSFGRFQFFGPGTRLTVL.

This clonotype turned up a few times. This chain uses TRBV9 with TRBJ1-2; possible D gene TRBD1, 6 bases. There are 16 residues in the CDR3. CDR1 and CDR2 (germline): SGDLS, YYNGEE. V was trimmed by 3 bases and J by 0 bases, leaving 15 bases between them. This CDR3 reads CASSDGRQVSNYGYTF. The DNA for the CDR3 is TGTGCCAGCAGCGATGGGAGACAGGTTTCTAACTATGGCTACACCTTC. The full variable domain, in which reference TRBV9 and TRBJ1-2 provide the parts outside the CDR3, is DSGVTQTPKHLITATGQRVTLRCSPRSGDLSVYWYQQSLDQGLQFLIQYYNGEERAKGNILERFSAQQFPDLHSELNLSSLELGDSALYFCASSDGRQVSNYGYTFGSGTRLTVV.

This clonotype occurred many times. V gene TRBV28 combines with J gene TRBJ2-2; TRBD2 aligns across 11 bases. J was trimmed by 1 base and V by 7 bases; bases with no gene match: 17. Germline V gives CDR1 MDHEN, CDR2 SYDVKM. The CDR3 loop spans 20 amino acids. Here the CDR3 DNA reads TGTGCCAGCACCTCACCGAATAGCGGGAGGGTGAGGGTGAACACCGGGGAGCTGTTTTTT. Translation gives CASTSPNSGRVRVNTGELFF.

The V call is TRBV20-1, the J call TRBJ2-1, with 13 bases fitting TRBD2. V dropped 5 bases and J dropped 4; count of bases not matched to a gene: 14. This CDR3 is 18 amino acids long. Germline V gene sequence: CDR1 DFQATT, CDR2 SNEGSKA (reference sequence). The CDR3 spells CSAPGLAGEWVGYNEQFF. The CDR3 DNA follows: TGCAGTGCTCCTGGACTAGCGGGAGAGTGGGTCGGTTACAATGAGCAGTTCTTC.

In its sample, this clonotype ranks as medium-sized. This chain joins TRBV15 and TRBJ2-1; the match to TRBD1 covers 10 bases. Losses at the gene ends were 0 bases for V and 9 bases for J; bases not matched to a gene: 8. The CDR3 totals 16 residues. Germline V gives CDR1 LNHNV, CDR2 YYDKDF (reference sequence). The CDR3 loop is CATSRDLGTGVSEQFF. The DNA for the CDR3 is TGTGCCACCAGCAGAGACCTAGGGACAGGGGTCAGTGAGCAGTTCTTC.

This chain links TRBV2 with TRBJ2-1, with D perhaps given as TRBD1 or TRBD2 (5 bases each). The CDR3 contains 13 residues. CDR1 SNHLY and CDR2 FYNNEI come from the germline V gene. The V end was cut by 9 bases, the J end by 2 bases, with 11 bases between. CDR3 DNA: TGTGCCAGAGGGGAGAGGGCCTACAATGAGCAGTTCTTC. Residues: CARGERAYNEQFF.

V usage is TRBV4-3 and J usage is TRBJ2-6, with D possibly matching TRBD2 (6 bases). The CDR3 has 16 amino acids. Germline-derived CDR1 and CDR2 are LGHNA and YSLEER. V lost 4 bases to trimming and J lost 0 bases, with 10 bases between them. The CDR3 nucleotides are TGCGCCAGCAGCCCCGGAGGGGACTCTGGGGCCAACGTCCTGACTTTC. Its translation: CASSPGGDSGANVLTF.

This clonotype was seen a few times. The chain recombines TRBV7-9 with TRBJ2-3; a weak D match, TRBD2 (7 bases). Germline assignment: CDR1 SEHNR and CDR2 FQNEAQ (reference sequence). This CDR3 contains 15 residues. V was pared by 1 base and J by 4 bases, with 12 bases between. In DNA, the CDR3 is TGTGCCAGCAGCTTAGGGGGGGGCGACCCAGATACGCAGTATTTT. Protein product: CASSLGGGDPDTQYF.

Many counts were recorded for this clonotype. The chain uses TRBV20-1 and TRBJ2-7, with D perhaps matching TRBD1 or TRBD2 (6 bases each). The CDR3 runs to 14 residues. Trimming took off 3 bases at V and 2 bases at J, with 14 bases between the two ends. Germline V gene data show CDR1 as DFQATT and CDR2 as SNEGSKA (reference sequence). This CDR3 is CSARGGLSTYEQYF. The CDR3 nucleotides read TGCAGTGCTAGGGGGGGCCTGTCCACCTACGAGCAGTACTTC.